This T cell receptor (beta chain) was found in a study of T-cell reconstitution after alpha-beta-depleted transplantation in children. Germline trimming cut 5 bases from V and 6 bases from J; bases unmatched to any gene: 6. The CDR3 runs to 14 residues. Germline loops: CDR1 SGHTA, CDR2 FQGNSA. Molecular barcoding with unique molecular identifiers was used for the TCRbeta library. TCRdb used MiXCR to reprocess the PCR reads, holding one entry per CDR3 protein. Of 200,000 to 250,000 distinct CDR3 sequences listed, 20% to 30% are singletons. The sequences come from PBMCs, mostly from graft donor cells, collected 360 days after TCRalphabeta/CD19-depleted stem cell transplant. V is TRBV7-2 and J is TRBJ2-7, with 11 nucleotides matching TRBD2. The sequence derives from a female patient aged 2-10 years who had a stem cell transplant for congenital amegakaryocytic thrombocytopenia, so the T cells may come from the graft donor. DNA of the CDR3: TGTGCCAGCAGCCCGACTAGCGGGATCTTCGAGCAGTACTTC. Residues: CASSPTSGIFEQYF.